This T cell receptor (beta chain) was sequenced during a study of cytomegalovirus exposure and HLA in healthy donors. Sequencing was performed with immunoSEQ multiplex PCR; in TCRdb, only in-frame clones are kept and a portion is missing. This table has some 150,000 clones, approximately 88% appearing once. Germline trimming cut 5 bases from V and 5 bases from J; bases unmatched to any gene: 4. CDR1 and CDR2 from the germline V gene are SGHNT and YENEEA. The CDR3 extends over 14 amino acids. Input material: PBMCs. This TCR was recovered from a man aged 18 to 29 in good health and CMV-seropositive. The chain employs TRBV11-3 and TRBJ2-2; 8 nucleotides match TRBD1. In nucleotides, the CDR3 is TGTGCCAGCAGCCCTACAGGGGGAACCGGGGAGCTGTTTTTT. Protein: CASSPTGGTGELFF.